This T cell receptor (beta chain) came from a study of blood T cell repertoires in COVID-19. There are 15 residues in the CDR3. Germline lookup yields CDR1 SGHAT and CDR2 FQNNGV. Trimming removed 5 bases from V and 3 bases from J, with 16 bases in between. TCRdb's table, derived via immunoSEQ multiplex PCR, lists solely in-frame clones and lacks some. The sample has approximately 200,000 clones; over 80% are singletons. The receptor was isolated from a man aged 25 to 45 who had recovered from COVID-19. Sequenced material: PBMCs or T cells enriched from blood (not recorded which). The V and J genes are TRBV11-2 and TRBJ2-5; D unclear. The CDR3 here is CASSPLRNQKETQYF. The DNA of the CDR3 is TGTGCCAGCAGCCCCTTGCGGAACCAGAAAGAGACCCAGTACTTC.